This T cell receptor beta chain was captured by sequencing in a study of OX40 agonist ivuxolimab in advanced cancers. About the study as a whole: The costimulatory receptor OX40 (CD134) was targeted by ivuxolimab, a fully human IgG2 agonistic monoclonal antibody. Intravenous ivuxolimab was administered to patients every 2 weeks at six dose levels: 0.01, 0.1, 0.3, 1.5, 3 and 10 mg/kg. Of the approximately 50 patients in dose escalation, about 20 had hepatocellular carcinoma, about 15 had melanoma, 9 had renal cell carcinoma and 9 had head and neck cancer. A male proportion of around 81% and a mean age of approximately 61 years, ranging from 23 to 79, were recorded for the dose-escalation cohort. Patients were allowed to have had prior anti-PD-1, anti-PD-L1 or anti-CTLA-4 therapy, and around two fifths of the dose-escalation patients had been treated with checkpoint inhibitors. Partial responses were achieved by three dose-escalation patients, of whom one had hepatocellular carcinoma and two had cutaneous melanoma. The point of sequencing TCRbeta in the periphery was to test whether ivuxolimab changed TCR sequence diversity and drove clonal T-cell expansion. The monotherapy dose-escalation portion (N of about 52 patients) of the phase I ivuxolimab trial is reported in the paper. What the work shows at the level of the full study, not this receptor alone: Low levels of normalized T-cell clonal expansion were also seen in some patients who did not respond. In the 0.1-3.0 mg/kg groups, partial responders had among the lowest normalized peripheral clonal expansion, particularly in CD8+ T cells. At doses from 0.1 to 3.0 mg/kg, clonal expansion was seen in both CD4+ and CD8+ blood T cells between baseline and week 6. The antigen specificity of the clonally expanded peripheral T cells was not determined. After ivuxolimab, more expanded clones were found on average in CD8+ T cells than in CD4+ T cells.

For sequencing of the TCRbeta CDR3 region, genomic DNA was extracted from the sorted cells. TCRbeta CDR3 regions were sequenced using the immunoSEQ Assay. TCRdb provides this immuneACCESS table in a form limited to in-frame rearrangements. Some clones are lacking; in checked studies, under half of them reflect an unresolved V gene, and why the rest are absent is not known. Recorded for this sample are 55,000 to 90,000 clones; around nine tenths of them occurred a single time. Jointly, the top ten make up around 2.3% of the sample. Patients with autoimmune disease history or receiving systemic immunosuppression were excluded from the trial. In every dose cohort, peripheral blood was drawn for TCR sequencing at baseline, cycle 4 day 1, and cycle 7 day 1. Samples came from an open-label, multicenter, first-in-human phase I dose-escalation trial of ivuxolimab. The trial enrolled adults with locally advanced or metastatic head and neck squamous cell, hepatocellular, melanoma or renal cell carcinoma. Before TCR sequencing, CD4+ T cells and CD8+ T cells were sorted from peripheral blood as separate populations.

The germline ends are 13 bases apart after V is trimmed by 4 bases and J by 3 bases. CDR1 and CDR2 were assigned from the germline V gene (reference sequence) as SEHNR and FQNEAQ. From its cysteine to its phenylalanine, the CDR3 spans 15 amino acids. Only the CDR3 region is kept as DNA, spanning 45 bases read in frame from base 1. As for this clone: Its binding antigen is unknown. Per-nucleotide qualities are absent, and no much larger clonotype sits a single base away.

The clonotype comes from an adult with an advanced solid tumor such as melanoma, head and neck, liver or kidney cancer. The sample here was CD4+ or CD8+ T cells sorted from blood, taken in a trial of the OX40 agonist ivuxolimab. This chain joins TRBV7-9 to TRBJ2-4, with the D gene call left open. The sequence in DNA is TGTGCCAGCAGCTCCTACTCGGATTACAAAAACATTCAGTACTTC. The translation is CASSSYSDYKNIQYF.